The TCR beta chain under discussion was sequenced for a study of T-cell reconstitution after alpha-beta-depleted transplantation in children. Study-wide results and limits: Most T-cell counts and diversity one year after the transplant came from T cells that were newly produced. Several hundred expanded graft clones reportedly supplied alpha-beta T cells about two months after transplant.

TCRbeta library preparation incorporated unique molecular identifiers. In TCRdb, the PCR reads were re-called with MiXCR into one record per CDR3 protein. The sample holds a few hundred thousand distinct CDR3 sequences, about a sixth seen once. From germline, CDR1 is DFQATT and CDR2 SNEGSKA (reference sequence). J lost 0 bases, V lost 1 base, and 5 bases had no gene match. The CDR3 loop spans 16 amino acids. This clonotype came up a few times. Its antigen is not identified. The receptor's source is a boy under three years old who had a stem cell transplant for Wiskott-Aldrich syndrome, so the T cells may come from the graft donor. The sample consisted of PBMCs, mostly from graft donor cells, taken 360 days after TCRalphabeta/CD19-depleted stem cell transplant. V is TRBV20-1 and J is TRBJ2-2; 7 bases fit TRBD1. CDR3 region: CSARVFGTANTGELFF. The CDR3 DNA reads as TGCAGTGCTAGAGTCTTCGGGACAGCGAACACCGGGGAGCTGTTTTTT.